The rows below give T cell receptor beta chains drawn from one sample of a study of cytomegalovirus exposure and HLA in healthy donors. Profiled with immunoSEQ multiplex PCR; TCRdb holds only in-frame clones, not every one. The data hold 140,000 or so clones, with around 84% observed a single time. The sample comprised PBMCs. Source of these receptors: a boy aged 2 to 10 in good health and CMV-seronegative. CDR3s include the opening cysteine and the closing phenylalanine or tryptophan. A D gene is named only where the DNA matches it firmly. Clone size is stated in some rows and not others, as once, few, many or a class when expanded.

j_call d_call clone_size v_call cdr3_nt cdr3_aa
TRBJ2-7 TRBD1 . TRBV6-5 TGTGCCGGAACCGACAGGGACCCCGACTACGAGCAGTACTTC CAGTDRDPDYEQYF
TRBJ2-2 TRBD1 few TRBV6-4 TGTGCCAGCAGTGACGGGACAGGGGGAACCGGGGAGCTGTTTTTT CASSDGTGGTGELFF
TRBJ2-1 TRBD1 . TRBV9 TGTGCCAGCAGCGCCTCTCTGGGACAGGGTAACAATGAGCAGTTCTTC CASSASLGQGNNEQFF
TRBJ2-1 TRBD2 . TRBV7-8 TGTGCCAGCAGACAAATTCCAGCGGGGTACAATGAGCAGTTCTTC CASRQIPAGYNEQFF
TRBJ2-7 TRBD1 . TRBV4-2 TGTGCCAGCAGCCAAGGAGGACAGGGGGCCGACGAGCAGTACTTC CASSQGGQGADEQYF
TRBJ1-2 TRBD1 . TRBV7-2 TGTGCCAGCAGCTCTCAGGGGGCGCTGGGCTATGGCTACACCTTC CASSSQGALGYGYTF
TRBJ2-5 TRBD1 . TRBV10-3 TGTGCCATCAGTGCCCCGGGACAGGGTAGGGAGACCCAGTACTTC CAISAPGQGRETQYF
TRBJ2-3 . . TRBV2 TGTGCCAGCAGTGAGGCCGGGATGAGTTCAGATACGCAGTATTTT CASSEAGMSSDTQYF
TRBJ2-7 . . TRBV2 TGTGCCATCCTCGTTTCAGGGGCCAACCGATACGAGCAGTACTTC CAILVSGANRYEQYF
TRBJ2-3 TRBD2 few TRBV5-6 TGTGCCAGCAGCCGGGGGGGGCACGCGGCAGATACGCAGTATTTT CASSRGGHAADTQYF
TRBJ1-1 . . TRBV5-4 TGTGCCAGCAGCCCCAGACAGCGCATGAACACTGAAGCTTTCTTT CASSPRQRMNTEAFF
TRBJ1-2 TRBD1 . TRBV9 TGTGCCAGCAGATCACCGGGACAGGGGTATGGCTACACCTTC CASRSPGQGYGYTF
TRBJ2-7 . once TRBV4-1 TGCGCCAGCAGCCAAGACCAGCGGGCGGCCTACGAGCAGTACTTC CASSQDQRAAYEQYF
TRBJ2-1 . . TRBV13 TGTGCCAGCAGCTTAGATGGGGAGTCATCTTACAATGAGCAGTTCTTC CASSLDGESSYNEQFF
TRBJ1-5 TRBD1 . TRBV19 TGTGCCAGTAGTATAGATCATGGTGCCCGGGACAGTTCTTATCAGCCCCAGCATTTT CASSIDHGARDSSYQPQHF
TRBJ2-7 . . TRBV6-5 TGTGCCAGCAGTTACTCGGTACGAGGCGAGCAGTACTTC CASSYSVRGEQYF
TRBJ2-7 . once TRBV11-1 TGTGCCAGCAGCTCCACGGGGGGCCTCTACGAGCAGTACTTC CASSSTGGLYEQYF
TRBJ1-1 . once TRBV27 TGTGCCAGCAGTTTTGCCCTAGGATCTGGGACTGAAGCTTTCTTT CASSFALGSGTEAFF
TRBJ2-3 TRBD1 . TRBV19 TGTGCCAGTAGTCTCCGGGACAGGTCGGATACGCAGTATTTT CASSLRDRSDTQYF
TRBJ1-3 . . TRBV7-6 TGTGCCAGCAGCTTAGGTTCGGTACAGCACCAACCTAACTCTGGAAACACCATATATTTT CASSLGSVQHQPNSGNTIYF
TRBJ2-1 . once TRBV5-1 TGCGCCAGCAATAGGCAGGGGTCCTACAATGAGCAGTTCTTC CASNRQGSYNEQFF
TRBJ1-5 TRBD1 . TRBV7-8 TGTGCCAGCAGCACGGGGACAGGGAACAATCAGCCCCAGCATTTT CASSTGTGNNQPQHF
TRBJ1-6 . . TRBV18 TGTGCCAGCTCACCTTCAGGGATGAATTCACCCCTCCACTTT CASSPSGMNSPLHF
TRBJ2-1 TRBD2 . TRBV7-2 TGTGCCAGCAGCTTAGACGTTTTGGCGGGAGGTGGTAATGAGCAGTTCTTC CASSLDVLAGGGNEQFF
TRBJ1-2 . . TRBV4-3 TGCGCCAGCAGCCACCTGGGCTCCTATGGCTACACCTTC CASSHLGSYGYTF
TRBJ1-6 TRBD1 once TRBV2 TGTGCCAGCAGTAAAACAAGGACAGGTCTTAATTCACCCCTCCACTTT CASSKTRTGLNSPLHF
TRBJ2-1 TRBD1 . TRBV27 TGTGCCAGCCTAGGACAGGGGACCTTAGGGCCCACTTACAATGAGCAGTTCTTC CASLGQGTLGPTYNEQFF
TRBJ2-7 . . TRBV9 TGTGCCAGCAGCGGCTCGACAGTCCCGACCTACGAGCAGTACTTC CASSGSTVPTYEQYF
TRBJ1-4 TRBD1 . TRBV4-1 TGCGCCAGCAGCCAAGATCAGACAGGGTGGAATGAAAAACTGTTTTTT CASSQDQTGWNEKLFF
TRBJ2-7 TRBD1 . TRBV18 TGTGCCAGCTCACCAGGCCACAGGGGGTCGAAAGAGCAGTACTTC CASSPGHRGSKEQYF
TRBJ1-1 . . TRBV7-3 TGTGCCAGCAGCCAAGAAATTCTGACAGAAGCTTTCTTT CASSQEILTEAFF
TRBJ1-2 . . TRBV30 TGTGCCTGGAGTGACAGGGTTTTCGGGGGCTACACCTTC CAWSDRVFGGYTF
TRBJ1-4 TRBD1 . TRBV18 TGTGCCAGCTCTCCTAATCCGACAGGGGGTAATGAAAAACTGTTTTTT CASSPNPTGGNEKLFF
TRBJ2-7 TRBD2 . TRBV28 TGTGCCAGCAGTTTATTTGTTTGCGGGGGGTGGGGGTGTTCCTACGAGCAGTACTTC CASSLFVCGGWGCSYEQYF
TRBJ2-1 TRBD2 once TRBV6-1 TGTGCCAGCAGTGGAGCTAGCGGGAACTACAATGAGCAGTTCTTC CASSGASGNYNEQFF
TRBJ2-1 . . TRBV4-3 TGCGCCAGCAGCCAAGAGGGAGCGTCGCGTCACAATGAGCAGTTCTTC CASSQEGASRHNEQFF
TRBJ2-2 TRBD2 . TRBV5-1 TGCGCCAGCAGCTTGGCCCGGACTAGCGGGACTTTCACCGGGGAGCTGTTTTTT CASSLARTSGTFTGELFF
TRBJ1-5 TRBD1 few TRBV4-1 TGCGCCAGCAGCCAAGATAGGACAGGGTGGAACAATCAGCCCCAGCATTTT CASSQDRTGWNNQPQHF
TRBJ1-1 TRBD1 . TRBV10-1 TGCGCCAGCAGTGAGGGGGACAGGGATGAAGCTTTCTTT CASSEGDRDEAFF
TRBJ1-2 . . TRBV10-3 TGTGCCATCAGTGAGGACAGGACTAACTATGGCTACACCTTC CAISEDRTNYGYTF
TRBJ1-2 . . TRBV21-1 TGTGCCAGCATTATGGGTCGCAGGGAGGGATGTAACTATGGCTACACCTTC CASIMGRREGCNYGYTF
TRBJ2-7 TRBD1 . TRBV27 TGTGCCAGCAGTCCAGGACCCCTACAGGGGAATCCCTACGAGCAGTACTTC CASSPGPLQGNPYEQYF
TRBJ1-2 TRBD1 . TRBV25-1 TGTGCCAGCAGTGTTGGGACAGTATATGGCTACACCTTC CASSVGTVYGYTF
TRBJ2-3 . . TRBV14 TGTGCCAGCAGCCAAGATGGAGGGAGTGCAGATACGCAGTATTTT CASSQDGGSADTQYF
TRBJ2-7 TRBD1 . TRBV6-6 TGTGCCAGCAGCCGGGTCCGTGGACAGGGTCGCTACGAGCAGTACTTC CASSRVRGQGRYEQYF
TRBJ2-2 TRBD2 . TRBV29-1 TGCAGCGTTCGGACTAGCGGGGCCGGGGAGCTGTTTTTT CSVRTSGAGELFF